The 13 T cell receptor beta chains below all came from one sample that was sequenced in a study of blood T cell repertoires in COVID-19. Profiling relied on immunoSEQ multiplex PCR, and the TCRdb table lists in-frame clones only, not all of them. The sample holds about 320,000 clones, more than 70% seen once. The sample taken for sequencing was peripheral blood. These receptors all come from a man aged 18 to 35 who had recovered from COVID-19.

In DNA form, the CDR3 reads TGTGCCAGCAGCTCCTCGACAGGGGTGGGAGAGCAGTACTTC. Protein product: CASSSSTGVGEQYF. The chain joins TRBV7-8 to TRBJ2-7; TRBD1 aligns across 8 bases. After removal of 4 bases from V and 7 bases from J, the junction contained 9 bases not matched to a gene. The CDR3 extends over 14 amino acids. CDR1 and CDR2 from the germline V gene are SGHVS and FQNEAQ.

The V and J genes are TRBV5-8 and TRBJ2-7, with 8 bases identical to TRBD1. Germline CDR1 SGHTS, CDR2 YDEGEE. The ends lost 3 bases at V and 0 bases at J; junction bases unmatched: 11. The CDR3 is 17 residues long. As DNA, the CDR3 is TGTGCCAGCAGCTCGAACCCGACAGGGGCCCTCTCCTACGAGCAGTACTTC. It specifies CASSSNPTGALSYEQYF.

The chain recombines TRBV5-1 with TRBJ2-7; 7 nucleotides agree with TRBD2. After removal of 4 bases from V and 6 bases from J, the junction contained 10 bases not matched to a gene. There are 14 residues in the CDR3. In germline, CDR1 is SGHRS, CDR2 YFSETQ. In DNA form, the CDR3 reads TGCGCCAGCAGCCTCGGACTAGATTACTCCGAGCAGTACTTC. This encodes CASSLGLDYSEQYF. The variable domain in full, with the rest retrieved from reference TRBV5-1 and TRBJ2-7, is KAGVTQTPRYLIKTRGQQVTLSCSPISGHRSVSWYQQTPGQGLQFLFEYFSETQRNKGNFPGRFSGRQFSNSRSEMNVSTLELGDSALYLCASSLGLDYSEQYFGPGTRLTVT.

The gene calls are TRBV27 and TRBJ2-1, with D perhaps TRBD1 (5 bases). CDR3 length equals 16 residues. V gave up 2 bases and J gave up 1 base, with 12 bases separating them. Germline loops: CDR1 MNHEY, CDR2 SMNVEV (reference sequence). The CDR3 reads CASSLPTDGSYNEQFF. CDR3 sequence (DNA): TGTGCCAGCAGTTTACCGACAGACGGTTCCTACAATGAGCAGTTCTTC.

This chain links TRBV5-4 with TRBJ2-1; 9 nucleotides match TRBD1. V was pared by 2 bases and J by 0 bases, with 6 bases of the junction left unmatched. The CDR3 loop spans 17 amino acids. Germline lookup yields CDR1 SGHNT and CDR2 YYREEE (reference sequence). Here the CDR3 DNA reads TGTGCCAGCAGCTTAGGGGGGACAGGGTTCTCCTACAATGAGCAGTTCTTC. Translation gives CASSLGGTGFSYNEQFF.

This chain links TRBV5-8 with TRBJ1-5, with D perhaps TRBD1 (6 bases). Trimming removed 3 bases at V and 4 bases at J, with 14 bases between. Germline loops: CDR1 SGHTS, CDR2 YDEGEE. This CDR3 spans 15 amino acids. CDR3: CASSWGGGGNQPQHF. CDR3 coding DNA: TGTGCCAGCAGCTGGGGAGGGGGAGGAAATCAGCCCCAGCATTTT. Full variable domain (rest looked up from reference TRBV5-8 and TRBJ1-5): EAGVTQSPTHLIKTRGQQATLRCSPISGHTSVYWYQQALGLGLQFLLWYDEGEERNRGNFPPRFSGRQFPNYSSELNVNALELEDSALYLCASSWGGGGNQPQHFGDGTRLSIL.

Notes on this clone: This same CDR3 is encoded by further DNA sequences in the sample. The chain links TRBV27 to TRBJ1-5; D ambiguous. This CDR3 is 14 amino acids long. V lost 0 bases and J lost 5, with 8 bases in between. Germline V gene sequence: CDR1 MNHEY, CDR2 SMNVEV (reference sequence). The CDR3 DNA follows: TGTGCCAGCAGTTTATCTCGGGGTGATCAGCCCCAGCATTTT. Encoded protein: CASSLSRGDQPQHF.

This clone has only a few counts. The V and J genes are TRBV7-3 and TRBJ2-2, with 9 bases that match TRBD2. This CDR3 has 19 amino acids. Germline-derived CDR1 and CDR2 are SGHTA and FQGTGA. The V segment lost 5 bases and the J segment 0 bases; nucleotides outside the gene matches: 13. The CDR3 bases are TGTGCCAGCAGCCTATCCCCGACTAGCGGTGCTACGAACACCGGGGAGCTGTTTTTT. Its protein is CASSLSPTSGATNTGELFF.

V and J are TRBV4-3 and TRBJ1-1; D is possibly TRBD1 (6 bases). Trimming shortened V by 1 base and J by 6 bases, and 18 bases separated the two germline ends. The CDR3 extends over 16 amino acids. Germline V CDR1 and CDR2: LGHNA, YSLEER. The CDR3 sequence is CASSQGVYRDLPEAFF. CDR3 nucleotides: TGCGCCAGCAGCCAAGGTGTTTACAGGGATCTCCCTGAAGCTTTCTTT.

The chain is built from TRBV7-9 and TRBJ2-3; TRBD1 matches at 7 bases. V lost 5 bases, J lost 0 bases, and 5 bases stayed unmatched. The germline gives CDR1 SEHNR, CDR2 FQNEAQ (reference sequence). The CDR3 has 15 amino acids. The CDR3 DNA reads as TGTGCCAGCAGCAAATTACAGGGGAGCACAGATACGCAGTATTTT. Protein product: CASSKLQGSTDTQYF.

CDR3 residues: CASTSDREVGYGYTF. The DNA of the CDR3 is TGTGCCAGCACCTCGGACAGGGAGGTAGGCTATGGCTACACCTTC. The chain couples TRBV6-6 to TRBJ1-2; 8 bases fit TRBD1. This CDR3 is built from 15 residues. Germline V gene data show CDR1 as MNHNY and CDR2 as SVGAGI (reference sequence). Trimming removed 7 bases from V and 4 bases from J; junction bases left unmatched: 11.

The chain links TRBV7-2 to TRBJ1-4; TRBD1 might be the D (6 bases). The CDR3 is 16 residues long. The V end was cut by 3 bases, the J end by 8 bases, with 19 bases between. CDR1 SGHTA and CDR2 FQGNSA come from the germline V gene. CDR3 sequence: CASSFPRGENSEKLFF. CDR3 DNA sequence: TGTGCCAGCAGCTTCCCCAGGGGCGAAAACAGCGAAAAACTGTTTTTT.

The rearrangement links TRBV4-1 to TRBJ1-2; weak D call: TRBD1 (6 bases). Looked up from germline, CDR1 is MGHRA and CDR2 is YSYEKL. The CDR3 has 16 amino acids. Trimming stripped 4 bases from V and 2 bases from J, with 17 bases between. CDR3 nucleotides: TGCGCCAGCAGCCTCAATAACCGCGGGGGCAACTATGGCTACACCTTC. Its translation: CASSLNNRGGNYGYTF.